This T cell receptor (beta chain) stems from a study of graft-versus-host responses after intestinal transplantation. General study findings and limits: Allografts from individuals with graft-donor T cell macrochimerism displayed high graft-versus-host to host-versus-graft clonal ratios.

The ends were cut back, 5 bases at V and 3 bases at J, with 19 bases in the middle. From germline, CDR1 is SEHNR and CDR2 FQNEAQ (reference sequence). The CDR3 runs 16 residues. To note about this clone: The antigen remains undetermined.

The protocol was immunoSEQ multiplex PCR, while the TCRdb copy is restricted to in-frame clones and leaves out a portion. This sample has some 40,000 clones, with over 85% found just once. The chain joins TRBV7-9 to TRBJ1-2; D remains unclear. This receptor was taken from a human patient who received an intestinal transplant, so some T cells may come from the graft donor. Sample: PBMCs, taken approximately 700 days after intestinal transplantation. CDR3 sequence reads: CASSPLPGSGHYGYTF. In nucleotides, the CDR3 is TGTGCCAGCAGCCCCCTCCCGGGATCCGGTCACTATGGCTACACCTTC.